The present T cell receptor (beta chain) was sequenced within a study of blood T cell repertoires in COVID-19. The germline V and J ends were trimmed by 5 bases and 7 bases, with 11 bases remaining between them. The CDR3 runs to 12 residues. Germline CDR1 is MDHEN and CDR2 is SYDVKM. Methods used by the authors: Reference gene primers were amplified, and this amplification served to estimate nucleated cell counts. The data were produced by immunoSEQ multiplex PCR, yet TCRdb's version contains in-frame clones alone and is incomplete. V and J calls and clone size come straight from that table; D and trimming were deduced from the DNA. The profile shows roughly 500,000 clones, 85% to 90% of them singletons. Enrolled through a virtual design, the participants were between 18 and 89 years of age and came from 24 US areas.

V usage is TRBV28 and J usage is TRBJ2-5; D unresolved. The origin of this receptor is a woman aged 40 to 55 who had recovered from COVID-19. The sequenced sample consisted of PBMCs or T cells enriched from blood (not recorded which). CDR3 amino acids: CASSSSTATQYF. The CDR3 bases are TGTGCCAGCAGTAGCTCCACTGCGACCCAGTACTTC. Full variable domain (missing parts from reference TRBV28 and TRBJ2-5): DVKVTQSSRYLVKRTGEKVFLECVQDMDHENMFWYRQDPGLGLRLIYFSYDVKMKEKGDIPEGYSVSREKKERFSLILESASTNQTSMYLCASSSSTATQYFGPGTRLLVL.